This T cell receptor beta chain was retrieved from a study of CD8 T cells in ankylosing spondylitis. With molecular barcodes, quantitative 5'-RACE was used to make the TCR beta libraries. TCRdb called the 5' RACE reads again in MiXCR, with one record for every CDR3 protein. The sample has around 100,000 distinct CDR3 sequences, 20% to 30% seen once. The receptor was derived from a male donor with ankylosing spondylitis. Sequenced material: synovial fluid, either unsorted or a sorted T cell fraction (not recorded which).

The DNA of the CDR3 is TGCGCCAGCAGCTTTATACCGAACACCGGGGAGCTGTTTTTT. This gives the protein CASSFIPNTGELFF. The chain is built from TRBV5-1 and TRBJ2-2; D is undetermined. Between the trimmed V and J ends, which lost 2 bases and 0 bases, there was a span of 5 bases. The CDR3 totals 14 residues. CDR1 is SGHRS and CDR2 is YFSETQ in the germline V gene. Filled out from reference TRBV5-1 and TRBJ2-2, the complete variable domain reads KAGVTQTPRYLIKTRGQQVTLSCSPISGHRSVSWYQQTPGQGLQFLFEYFSETQRNKGNFPGRFSGRQFSNSRSEMNVSTLELGDSALYLCASSFIPNTGELFFGEGSRLTVL.